The present T cell receptor (beta chain) was sequenced within a study of T cell repertoires in cytomegalovirus infection. Study details: Public signatures in TCR beta pointed to CMV infection and matching HLA type.

The CDR3 contains 16 residues. Germline V gene data show CDR1 as DFQATT and CDR2 as SNEGSKA (reference sequence). V trimming: 1 base; J trimming: 3 bases; junction bases outside the gene matches: 4. Each CDR3 protein is one row after TCRdb ran MiXCR on the reads. The data hold 250,000 to 300,000 distinct CDR3 sequences, with about 23% observed a single time. Points from the study as a whole: CMV-specific TCR beta clonotypes restricted by HLA-C were the ones dominating the ex vivo response.

This clonotype turned up a few times. The antigen remains undetermined. Input material: PBMCs. V is TRBV20-1 and J is TRBJ2-1; TRBD2 matches 12 bases. The sequence came from a human donor in good health (CMV status not recorded). Some clones in this sample may be carry-over from other donors' samples. This CDR3 reads CSARGLAGGFYNEQFF. CDR3 bases: TGCAGTGCTAGAGGCCTAGCGGGGGGGTTCTACAATGAGCAGTTCTTC.